What follows is one T cell receptor (beta chain) and its context. What it recognizes is unknown. One end of the junction fails to match germline, which may point to a read error. Regarding the study as a whole: The TCR gene usage of tumor memory CD4+ T cells clustered together with blood and lymph node memory CD4+ cells and with lymph node naive CD4+ cells. Larger-cohort validation covered only one TCR beta V-J rearrangement.

The CDR3 is 15 amino acids. Looked up from germline, CDR1 is MNHEY and CDR2 is SMNVEV (reference sequence). Cells sorted as Tregs were CD4+, CD25+ and CD127-/low. In TCRdb, the 5' RACE reads were re-called with MiXCR into one record per CDR3 protein. The table lists 46,000 or so distinct CDR3 sequences, 22% of them singletons. The TCR originated in a female donor with breast cancer. J is TRBJ2-7 and V is TRBV27, with D tentatively TRBD2 (5 bases). Sequencing input: Tregs sorted from a lymph node. The CDR3 coding sequence is TGTGCCAGCAGTTTATCTTTGGGGAGCACCTACGAGCAGTGCTTC. It yields the protein CASSLSLGSTYEQCF.